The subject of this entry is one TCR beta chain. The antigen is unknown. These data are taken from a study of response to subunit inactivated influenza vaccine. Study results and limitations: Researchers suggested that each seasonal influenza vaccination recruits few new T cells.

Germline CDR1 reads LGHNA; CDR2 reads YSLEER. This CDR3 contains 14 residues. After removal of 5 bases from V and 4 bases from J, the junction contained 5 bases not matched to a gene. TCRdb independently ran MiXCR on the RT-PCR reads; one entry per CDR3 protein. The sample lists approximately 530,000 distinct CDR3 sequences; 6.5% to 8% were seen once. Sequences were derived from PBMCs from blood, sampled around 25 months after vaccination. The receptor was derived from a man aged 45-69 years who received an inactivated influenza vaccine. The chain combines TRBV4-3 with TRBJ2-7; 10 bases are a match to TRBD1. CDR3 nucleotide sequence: TGCGCCAGCAGCTATCGGACAGGGGGATACGAGCAGTACTTC. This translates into CASSYRTGGYEQYF.